These 8 T cell receptor beta chains came from one sample sequenced in a study of CD8 T cells in Susac syndrome. An amount of RNA that ranged from roughly 0.45 to 1 ug was reverse transcribed with random hexamers. TCRdb re-derived calls from the immunoSEQ multiplex PCR reads in MiXCR, one entry per CDR3 protein. The repertoire holds around 45,000 distinct CDR3 sequences, with nearly 95% as singletons. The sequenced sample consisted of CD8+ T cells from PBMCs. These TCRs come from a human donor in good health.

This clonotype was recorded once. This chain links TRBV19 with TRBJ2-1; D gene uncertain. This CDR3 comprises 18 residues. The germline V gene encodes CDR1 LNHDA and CDR2 SQIVND (reference sequence). V was cut by 1 base and J by 0 bases, with 16 bases left in between. The CDR3 DNA reads as TGTGCCAGTAGTATAGTGGGTGCCTCCCCCAGCTCCTACAATGAGCAGTTCTTC. Its translation is CASSIVGASPSSYNEQFF. The full variable domain, rest sourced from reference TRBV19 and TRBJ2-1, is DGGITQSPKYLFRKEGQNVTLSCEQNLNHDAMYWYRQDPGQGLRLIYYSQIVNDFQKGDIAEGYSVSREKKESFPLTVTSAQKNPTAFYLCASSIVGASPSSYNEQFFGPGTRLTVL.

The genes are TRBV10-1 and TRBJ2-7; 10 bases match TRBD1. The CDR3 covers 13 residues. V lost 5 bases and J lost 6; bases outside the gene matches: 4. Germline V lookup: CDR1 WNHNN, CDR2 SYGVQD (reference sequence). This CDR3 is CASSWDRGSEQYF. DNA for the CDR3: TGCGCCAGCAGTTGGGACAGGGGTAGCGAGCAGTACTTC.

V and J are TRBV19 and TRBJ2-2, with 7 bases aligning to TRBD1. CDR1 and CDR2 from the germline V gene are LNHDA and SQIVND (reference sequence). There are 17 residues in the CDR3. V dropped 6 bases and J dropped 0; count of bases not matched to a gene: 10. CDR3 sequence (DNA): TGTGCCAGTAGCTCACCCGGACAGGTCGCGAACACCGGGGAGCTGTTTTTT. Residues: CASSSPGQVANTGELFF. Complete variable domain (other parts from reference TRBV19 and TRBJ2-2): DGGITQSPKYLFRKEGQNVTLSCEQNLNHDAMYWYRQDPGQGLRLIYYSQIVNDFQKGDIAEGYSVSREKKESFPLTVTSAQKNPTAFYLCASSSPGQVANTGELFFGEGSRLTVL.

The chain combines TRBV7-8 with TRBJ2-2, with 10 nucleotides matching TRBD1. Germline values: CDR1 SGHVS, CDR2 FQNEAQ. V lost 5 bases, J lost 5 bases, and 5 bases stayed unmatched. The CDR3 covers 15 residues. DNA for the CDR3: TGTGCCAGCAGCCCCGACAGGGGGCCGACCGGGGAGCTGTTTTTT. It codes for CASSPDRGPTGELFF.

The gene calls are TRBV25-1 and TRBJ2-2; TRBD1 is a possible D gene (6 bases). Germline V gives CDR1 MGHDK, CDR2 SYGVNS. V was shortened by 4 bases and J by 0 bases, with 12 bases between the two germline ends. The CDR3 loop spans 16 amino acids. CDR3 in DNA: TGTGCCAGCAGTGCCCCAGGGGCCCCGAACACCGGGGAGCTGTTTTTT. Its translation: CASSAPGAPNTGELFF.

The chain is built from TRBV7-9 and TRBJ2-1; D uncertain. CDR3 size: 11 residues. Per the germline V gene, CDR1 is SEHNR and CDR2 is FQNEAQ (reference sequence). V was shortened by 11 bases and J by 4 bases, with 9 bases between the two germline ends. In DNA form, the CDR3 reads TGTGCCTGGTTAGAGTACAATGAGCAGTTCTTC. This translates into CAWLEYNEQFF.

CDR3 coding DNA: TGTGCCAGTAGTACCTTACCGGGAGAACAAATTGAAGCTTTCTTT. Its translation is CASSTLPGEQIEAFF. This chain links TRBV19 with TRBJ1-1; D remains ambiguous. The CDR3 runs 15 residues. The ends were cut back, 4 bases at V and 7 bases at J, with 19 bases in the middle. Germline V lookup: CDR1 LNHDA, CDR2 SQIVND (reference sequence). Variable domain in full (rest from reference TRBV19 and TRBJ1-1): DGGITQSPKYLFRKEGQNVTLSCEQNLNHDAMYWYRQDPGQGLRLIYYSQIVNDFQKGDIAEGYSVSREKKESFPLTVTSAQKNPTAFYLCASSTLPGEQIEAFFGQGTRLTVV.

The gene calls are TRBV20-1 and TRBJ2-7; D remains ambiguous. The V end was cut by 6 bases, the J end by 0 bases, with 12 bases between. Germline V gene lookup returns CDR1 DFQATT and CDR2 SNEGSKA (reference sequence). This CDR3 has 13 residues. The CDR3 protein is CSATLTSSYEQYF. CDR3 nucleotide sequence: TGCAGTGCCACCCTAACCTCCTCCTACGAGCAGTACTTC.